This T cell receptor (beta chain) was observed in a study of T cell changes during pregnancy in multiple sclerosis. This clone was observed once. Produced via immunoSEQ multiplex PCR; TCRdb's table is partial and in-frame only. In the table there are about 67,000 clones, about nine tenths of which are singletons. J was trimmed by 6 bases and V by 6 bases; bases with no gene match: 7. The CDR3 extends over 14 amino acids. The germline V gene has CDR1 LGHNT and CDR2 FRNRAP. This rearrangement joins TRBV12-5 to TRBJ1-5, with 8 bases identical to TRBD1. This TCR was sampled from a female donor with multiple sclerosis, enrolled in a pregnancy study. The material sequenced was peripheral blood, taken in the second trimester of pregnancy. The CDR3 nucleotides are TGTGCTAGTGGCGTAGGACAGGGATTTCAGCCCCAGCATTTT. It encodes CASGVGQGFQPQHF.